Sequencing of this T cell receptor (beta chain) was carried out in a study of cytomegalovirus exposure and HLA in healthy donors. The germline V gene encodes CDR1 SGHTA and CDR2 FQGNSA. V lost 2 bases and J lost 2, with 7 bases in between. This CDR3 spans 13 amino acids. A multiplex PCR was run with 60 Vbeta primers and 13 Jbeta primers. Produced via immunoSEQ multiplex PCR; TCRdb's table is partial and in-frame only. Of approximately 160,000 clones listed, 65% to 80% were seen once; the top ten hold 2% to 3%. The chain has TRBV7-2 and TRBJ2-7, with unresolved D. The TCR sequence derives from a middle-aged woman in good health and CMV-seropositive. Sample: PBMCs. This chain's CDR3 is CASSLQQPYEQYF. CDR3 bases: TGTGCCAGCAGCTTACAACAGCCCTACGAGCAGTACTTC.